Listed below are T cell receptor beta chains from one sample, sequenced in a study of CD8+CD57+ T cells in acquired aplastic anemia. One entry per CDR3 protein, called by TCRdb with MiXCR from the reads. This sample has about 58,000 distinct CDR3 sequences, with around 60% found just once. Source material: sorted CD4+, CD8+, or CD8+CD57+ T cells (not recorded which) from PBMCs. The receptors here all came from a human donor with aplastic anemia. CDR3s include the opening cysteine and the closing phenylalanine or tryptophan. A D gene is named only where the DNA matches it firmly. Clone size, where shown, is once, few, many, or a class for clones that have expanded.

v_call: TRBV4-1
clone_size: many
d_call: -
cdr3_length: 13
j_call: TRBJ2-2
cdr3_nt: TGCGCCAGCAGCCTCAGTTGGACCGGGGAGCTGTTTTTT
cdr3_aa: CASSLSWTGELFF

v_call: TRBV19
clone_size: -
d_call: -
cdr3_length: 13
j_call: TRBJ2-1
cdr3_nt: TGTGCCAGTAGTATAGGGGTGTACAATGAGCAGTTCTTC
cdr3_aa: CASSIGVYNEQFF

v_call: TRBV19
clone_size: -
d_call: TRBD2
cdr3_length: 14
j_call: TRBJ2-7
cdr3_nt: TGCGCCAGCAGCGGGGGGCAGGTCGCCTACGAGCAGTACTTC
cdr3_aa: CASSGGQVAYEQYF

v_call: TRBV10-3
clone_size: -
d_call: -
cdr3_length: 13
j_call: TRBJ1-6
cdr3_nt: TGTGCCATCAGTCAGGGGAGAGAGTCACCCCTCCACTTT
cdr3_aa: CAISQGRESPLHF

v_call: TRBV3-1
clone_size: many
d_call: TRBD1
cdr3_length: 15
j_call: TRBJ2-5
cdr3_nt: TGTGCCAGCAGCCAGGATTACTCAGGGGGACAGACCCAGTACTTC
cdr3_aa: CASSQDYSGGQTQYF

v_call: TRBV20-1
clone_size: -
d_call: TRBD2
cdr3_length: 14
j_call: TRBJ2-5
cdr3_nt: TGCAGTGCCAACCCGGGACTAGCGATGGAGACCCAGTACTTC
cdr3_aa: CSANPGLAMETQYF

v_call: TRBV10-3
clone_size: -
d_call: -
cdr3_length: 12
j_call: TRBJ2-7
cdr3_nt: TGTGCCATCAGTGAAGGGGCCTACGAGCAGTACTTC
cdr3_aa: CAISEGAYEQYF

v_call: TRBV5-1
clone_size: -
d_call: -
cdr3_length: 14
j_call: TRBJ1-5
cdr3_nt: TGCGCCAGCAGCACGGACGGTAGCAATCAGCCCCAGCATTTT
cdr3_aa: CASSTDGSNQPQHF

v_call: TRBV27
clone_size: many
d_call: -
cdr3_length: 15
j_call: TRBJ1-2
cdr3_nt: TGTGCCAGCAGTGGGGATGGCCTCTCCAACTATGGCTACACCTTC
cdr3_aa: CASSGDGLSNYGYTF

v_call: TRBV7-9
clone_size: -
d_call: -
cdr3_length: 11
j_call: TRBJ2-7
cdr3_nt: TGTGCCAGCAGCCCTCTCGGAGAGCAGTACTTC
cdr3_aa: CASSPLGEQYF

v_call: TRBV15
clone_size: -
d_call: -
cdr3_length: 13
j_call: TRBJ1-4
cdr3_nt: TGTGCCTCTACTCCGGACAGAAGTGAAAGACTGTTTTTT
cdr3_aa: CASTPDRSERLFF

v_call: TRBV7-6
clone_size: -
d_call: -
cdr3_length: 13
j_call: TRBJ2-6
cdr3_nt: TGTGCCAGCAGCTTAGCGTGGGCCAACGTCCTGACTTTC
cdr3_aa: CASSLAWANVLTF

v_call: TRBV20-1
clone_size: -
d_call: -
cdr3_length: 9
j_call: TRBJ1-1
cdr3_nt: TGCAGTGACGGGACTGAAGCTTTCTTT
cdr3_aa: CSDGTEAFF

v_call: TRBV20-1
clone_size: -
d_call: -
cdr3_length: 12
j_call: TRBJ2-7
cdr3_nt: TGCCGGGGCGGCCCCAGCTCCTACGAGCAGTACTTC
cdr3_aa: CRGGPSSYEQYF

v_call: TRBV15
clone_size: many
d_call: -
cdr3_length: 15
j_call: TRBJ1-5
cdr3_nt: TGTGCCACCAGCAGAGATGGGGCAGCTAGTCAGCCCCAGCATTTT
cdr3_aa: CATSRDGAASQPQHF

v_call: TRBV12-3/TRBV12-4
clone_size: -
d_call: -
cdr3_length: 11
j_call: TRBJ2-2
cdr3_nt: TGTGCCAGCAGTTTTGGGTGGGGGCTGTTTTTT
cdr3_aa: CASSFGWGLFF

v_call: TRBV20-1
clone_size: -
d_call: -
cdr3_length: 14
j_call: TRBJ2-7
cdr3_nt: TGCAGTGCTAGATATCCGGTTCACTCCTACGAACAGTACTTC
cdr3_aa: CSARYPVHSYEQYF

v_call: TRBV27
clone_size: many
d_call: -
cdr3_length: 15
j_call: TRBJ1-2
cdr3_nt: TGTGCCAGCAGTCCCCTTGGCAGGGAAGGGTATGGCTACACCTTC
cdr3_aa: CASSPLGREGYGYTF

v_call: TRBV29-1
clone_size: few
d_call: TRBD1
cdr3_length: 12
j_call: TRBJ1-1
cdr3_nt: TGCAGCGTTGTCACAGGGGTAACTGAAGCTTTCTTT
cdr3_aa: CSVVTGVTEAFF

v_call: TRBV13
clone_size: few
d_call: TRBD2
cdr3_length: 16
j_call: TRBJ2-1
cdr3_nt: TGTGCCAGCAGCTTAGGGACTAGCGGGGGGGCGTTTGAGCAGTTCTTC
cdr3_aa: CASSLGTSGGAFEQFF

v_call: TRBV7-2
clone_size: few
d_call: -
cdr3_length: 14
j_call: TRBJ2-3
cdr3_nt: TGTGCCAGCAGCTTAGGGTCACGCACAGATACGCAGTATTTT
cdr3_aa: CASSLGSRTDTQYF

v_call: TRBV19
clone_size: many
d_call: -
cdr3_length: 11
j_call: TRBJ2-1
cdr3_nt: TGTGCCAGTAGTATCGGAATTGAGCAGTTCTTC
cdr3_aa: CASSIGIEQFF

v_call: TRBV3-1
clone_size: many
d_call: -
cdr3_length: 17
j_call: TRBJ2-7
cdr3_nt: TGTGCCAGCAGCCAAGGCCGGACTGGGGAATTAATGTACGAGCAGTACTTC
cdr3_aa: CASSQGRTGELMYEQYF

v_call: TRBV11-3
clone_size: many
d_call: TRBD1
cdr3_length: 16
j_call: TRBJ2-1
cdr3_nt: TGTGCCAGCAGCTTAAGCGAGGGACAGGGGTACAATGAGCAGTTCTTC
cdr3_aa: CASSLSEGQGYNEQFF

v_call: TRBV24-1
clone_size: -
d_call: -
cdr3_length: 12
j_call: TRBJ1-2
cdr3_nt: TGTGCCACCAGTGATTCGGTGTATGGCTACACCTTC
cdr3_aa: CATSDSVYGYTF

v_call: TRBV12-3/TRBV12-4
clone_size: few
d_call: -
cdr3_length: 13
j_call: TRBJ2-7
cdr3_nt: TGTGCCAGCAGTTTAGGACAAACCTACGAGCAGTACTTC
cdr3_aa: CASSLGQTYEQYF

v_call: TRBV6-5
clone_size: -
d_call: -
cdr3_length: 12
j_call: TRBJ2-7
cdr3_nt: TGTGCCAGCAGTAGACTAGTTGGCGAGCAGTACTTC
cdr3_aa: CASSRLVGEQYF

v_call: TRBV10-1
clone_size: -
d_call: -
cdr3_length: 12
j_call: TRBJ2-7
cdr3_nt: TGCGCCAGCAGTGAGGAGGGCCACGAGCAGTACTTC
cdr3_aa: CASSEEGHEQYF

v_call: TRBV15
clone_size: -
d_call: -
cdr3_length: 17
j_call: TRBJ1-5
cdr3_nt: TGTGCCACCAGCAGAGATCTTGATAGGTTGGGCAATCAGCCCCAGCATTTT
cdr3_aa: CATSRDLDRLGNQPQHF

v_call: TRBV7-9
clone_size: many
d_call: -
cdr3_length: 14
j_call: TRBJ2-1
cdr3_nt: TGTGCCAGCAGCTTAGGGGGACCCTTCAAGGAGCAGTTCTTC
cdr3_aa: CASSLGGPFKEQFF

v_call: TRBV15
clone_size: -
d_call: -
cdr3_length: 13
j_call: TRBJ2-2
cdr3_nt: TGTGCCACCTTGGGGCAGGGCAGCGGGGAGCTGTTTTTT
cdr3_aa: CATLGQGSGELFF

v_call: TRBV29-1
clone_size: -
d_call: -
cdr3_length: 11
j_call: TRBJ1-2
cdr3_nt: TGCAGCGTTATGGAGGCCTATGGCTACACCTTC
cdr3_aa: CSVMEAYGYTF

v_call: TRBV15
clone_size: -
d_call: -
cdr3_length: 15
j_call: TRBJ1-5
cdr3_nt: TGTGCCACCGCACACCTCCGAGGGAGCAATCAGCCCCAGCATTTT
cdr3_aa: CATAHLRGSNQPQHF

v_call: TRBV7-2
clone_size: medium-sized
d_call: -
cdr3_length: 12
j_call: TRBJ2-1
cdr3_nt: TGTGCAGTGTCGGACCCTCCTAATGAGCAGTTCTTC
cdr3_aa: CAVSDPPNEQFF

v_call: TRBV5-1
clone_size: many
d_call: -
cdr3_length: 15
j_call: TRBJ2-1
cdr3_nt: TGCGCCAGCAGCTACCGGGACTTAGGGAACAATGAGCAGTTCTTC
cdr3_aa: CASSYRDLGNNEQFF

v_call: TRBV7-2
clone_size: -
d_call: -
cdr3_length: 12
j_call: TRBJ1-1
cdr3_nt: TGTGCCAGCAGCTTGACCGGAGATGAAGCTTTCTTT
cdr3_aa: CASSLTGDEAFF

v_call: TRBV5-1
clone_size: -
d_call: -
cdr3_length: 11
j_call: TRBJ2-3
cdr3_nt: TGCGCCAGCAGAATAGGAGATACGCAGTATTTT
cdr3_aa: CASRIGDTQYF

v_call: TRBV6-1
clone_size: -
d_call: TRBD1
cdr3_length: 15
j_call: TRBJ2-7
cdr3_nt: TGTGCCAGCAGTGGACCCGGGACAGGGAACTACGAGCAGTACTTC
cdr3_aa: CASSGPGTGNYEQYF

v_call: TRBV29-1
clone_size: -
d_call: -
cdr3_length: 11
j_call: TRBJ1-1
cdr3_nt: TGCAGCGTTGAAGAGGGGGTTAGCGCTTTCTTT
cdr3_aa: CSVEEGVSAFF

v_call: TRBV2
clone_size: -
d_call: -
cdr3_length: 13
j_call: TRBJ1-1
cdr3_nt: TGTGCCAGCAGTGATTCCGGGATTGCTGAAGCTTTCTTT
cdr3_aa: CASSDSGIAEAFF

v_call: TRBV29-1
clone_size: -
d_call: -
cdr3_length: 14
j_call: TRBJ2-3
cdr3_nt: TGCAGCGTATCGGGGCAACTCCACACAGATACGCAGTATTTT
cdr3_aa: CSVSGQLHTDTQYF

v_call: TRBV20-1
clone_size: -
d_call: -
cdr3_length: 13
j_call: TRBJ2-7
cdr3_nt: TGCAGTGCTAGAGGCCCCCGGCACTCATCTCAGTACTTC
cdr3_aa: CSARGPRHSSQYF

v_call: TRBV15
clone_size: medium-sized
d_call: -
cdr3_length: 12
j_call: TRBJ2-7
cdr3_nt: TGTGCCACCAGCGGAGGAGAGTACGAGCAGTACTTC
cdr3_aa: CATSGGEYEQYF

v_call: TRBV19
clone_size: -
d_call: TRBD1
cdr3_length: 15
j_call: TRBJ1-5
cdr3_nt: TGTGCCAGTAGTTCGCGACAGGGGATTTGGCAGCCCCAGCATTTT
cdr3_aa: CASSSRQGIWQPQHF

v_call: TRBV7-9
clone_size: -
d_call: TRBD1
cdr3_length: 12
j_call: TRBJ1-6
cdr3_nt: TGTGCCAGCAGCTTCGAGGGACAGCCCCTCCACTTT
cdr3_aa: CASSFEGQPLHF

v_call: TRBV7-9
clone_size: many
d_call: -
cdr3_length: 14
j_call: TRBJ2-2
cdr3_nt: TGTGCCAGCAGCTCCCACTGGGGGGACGGGGAGCTGTTTTTT
cdr3_aa: CASSSHWGDGELFF

v_call: TRBV9
clone_size: -
d_call: TRBD1
cdr3_length: 13
j_call: TRBJ2-2
cdr3_nt: TGTGCCAGCAGACAGGGGGCCGGCGGGGAGCTGTTTTTT
cdr3_aa: CASRQGAGGELFF

v_call: TRBV20-1
clone_size: -
d_call: TRBD1
cdr3_length: 14
j_call: TRBJ2-4
cdr3_nt: TGCAGTGCCCGCAAAACAGGGGGCATAAACATTCAGTACTTC
cdr3_aa: CSARKTGGINIQYF